This is a list of T cell receptor beta chains from one sample in a study of cytomegalovirus exposure and HLA in healthy donors. Some clones are missing from TCRdb's copy, which holds only in-frame ones; the method was immunoSEQ multiplex PCR. This sample has about 350,000 clones, with around 87% found just once. Sequenced material: PBMCs. The receptors stem from a woman in her twenties or thirties in good health and CMV-seropositive. Each CDR3 is given with its conserved first and last residue.

len | j_gene | v_gene | CDR3aa
12 | TRBJ2-1 | TRBV25-1 | CASSDFVNEQFF
12 | TRBJ2-7 | TRBV30 | CAVARTSYEQYF
13 | TRBJ1-2 | TRBV15 | CATRGPDHYGYTF
15 | TRBJ1-2 | TRBV7-6 | CASSSTVDGGYGYTF
14 | TRBJ2-3 | TRBV6-5 | CASSDSGLMDTQYF
14 | TRBJ2-2 | TRBV28 | CASSLRINTGELFF
19 | TRBJ1-5 | TRBV30 | CAWSVNEGTYQGAYQPQHF
10 | TRBJ1-1 | TRBV6-6 | CASSSTEAFF
12 | TRBJ2-7 | TRBV29-1 | CSVQTASYEQYF
14 | TRBJ1-2 | TRBV15 | CATSRDRGSYGYTF
15 | TRBJ2-7 | TRBV18 | CASSGLASQSYEQYF
16 | TRBJ1-4 | TRBV27 | CASSSRTATTNEKLFF
16 | TRBJ2-7 | TRBV5-6 | CASSSPGSWDAYEQYF
12 | TRBJ1-2 | TRBV10-1 | CASTRTVDGYTF
15 | TRBJ2-1 | TRBV6-1 | CASSELAGGPGEQFF
14 | TRBJ2-7 | TRBV27 | CASRGDRVRHEQYF
14 | TRBJ2-7 | TRBV7-3 | CASSSRELSYEQYF
15 | TRBJ2-7 | TRBV7-2 | CASSPLGGEGDEQYF
17 | TRBJ2-3 | TRBV15 | CATSREHFKTGTDTQYF
16 | TRBJ1-5 | TRBV28 | CASSGTGAISNQPQHF
16 | TRBJ1-2 | TRBV2 | CASSPPAGPITYGYTF
16 | TRBJ1-2 | TRBV29-1 | CSVEKILDRGQVGYTF
14 | TRBJ1-1 | TRBV28 | CASSLSRGSAEAFF
12 | TRBJ2-4 | TRBV18 | CASSSNRDIQYF
15 | TRBJ2-7 | TRBV5-8 | CASSSGTGASYEQYF
13 | TRBJ1-2 | TRBV4-2 | CASSQTENYGYTF